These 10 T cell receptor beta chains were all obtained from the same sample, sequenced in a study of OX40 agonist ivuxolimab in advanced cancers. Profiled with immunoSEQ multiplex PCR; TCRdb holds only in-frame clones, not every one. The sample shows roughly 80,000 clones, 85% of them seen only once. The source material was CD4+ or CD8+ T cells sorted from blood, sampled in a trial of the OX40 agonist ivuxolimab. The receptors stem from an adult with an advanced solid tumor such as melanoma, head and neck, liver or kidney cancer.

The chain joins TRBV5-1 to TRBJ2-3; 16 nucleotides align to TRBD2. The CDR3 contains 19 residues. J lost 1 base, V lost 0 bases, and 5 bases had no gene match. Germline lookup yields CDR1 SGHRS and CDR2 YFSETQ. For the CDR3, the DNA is TGCGCCAGCAGCTTGGACGGGACTAGCGGGAGGGCCGGCACAGATACGCAGTATTTT. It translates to CASSLDGTSGRAGTDTQYF.

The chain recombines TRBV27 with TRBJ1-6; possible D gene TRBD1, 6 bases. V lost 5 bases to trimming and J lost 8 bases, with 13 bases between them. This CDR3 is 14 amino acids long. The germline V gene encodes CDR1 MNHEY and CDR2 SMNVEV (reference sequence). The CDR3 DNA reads TGTGCCAGCAGTCCCCGGGACACAGATTCACCCCTCCACTTT. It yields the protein CASSPRDTDSPLHF.

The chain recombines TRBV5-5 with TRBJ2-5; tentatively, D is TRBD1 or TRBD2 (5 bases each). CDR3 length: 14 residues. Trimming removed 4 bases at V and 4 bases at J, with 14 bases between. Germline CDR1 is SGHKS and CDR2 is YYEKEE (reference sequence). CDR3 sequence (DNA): TGTGCCAGCAGCCGGGACGGAAACGGAGAGACCCAGTACTTC. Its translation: CASSRDGNGETQYF. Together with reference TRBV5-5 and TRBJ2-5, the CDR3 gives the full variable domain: DAGVTQSPTHLIKTRGQQVTLRCSPISGHKSVSWYQQVLGQGPQFIFQYYEKEERGRGNFPDRFSARQFPNYSSELNVNALLLGDSALYLCASSRDGNGETQYFGPGTRLLVL.

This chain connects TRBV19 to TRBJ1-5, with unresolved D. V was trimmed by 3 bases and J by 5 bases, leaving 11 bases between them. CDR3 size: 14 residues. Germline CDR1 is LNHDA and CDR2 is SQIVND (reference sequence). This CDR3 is CASSIWAPDQPQHF. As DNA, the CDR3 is TGTGCCAGTAGTATTTGGGCACCTGATCAGCCCCAGCATTTT.

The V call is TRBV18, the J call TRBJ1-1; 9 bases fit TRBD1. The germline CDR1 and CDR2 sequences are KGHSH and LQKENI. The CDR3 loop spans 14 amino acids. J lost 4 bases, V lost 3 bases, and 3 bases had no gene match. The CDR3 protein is CASSPGQGSTEAFF. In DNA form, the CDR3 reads TGTGCCAGCTCACCGGGACAGGGATCCACTGAAGCTTTCTTT. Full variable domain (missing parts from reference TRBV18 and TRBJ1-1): NAGVMQNPRHLVRRRGQEARLRCSPMKGHSHVYWYRQLPEEGLKFMVYLQKENIIDESGMPKERFSAEFPKEGPSILRIQQVVRGDSAAYFCASSPGQGSTEAFFGQGTRLTVV.

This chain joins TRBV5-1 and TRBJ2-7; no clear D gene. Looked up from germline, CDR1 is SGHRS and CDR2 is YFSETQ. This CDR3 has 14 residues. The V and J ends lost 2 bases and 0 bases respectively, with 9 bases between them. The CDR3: CASSFNPVSYEQYF. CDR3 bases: TGCGCCAGCAGCTTTAATCCGGTCTCCTACGAGCAGTACTTC.

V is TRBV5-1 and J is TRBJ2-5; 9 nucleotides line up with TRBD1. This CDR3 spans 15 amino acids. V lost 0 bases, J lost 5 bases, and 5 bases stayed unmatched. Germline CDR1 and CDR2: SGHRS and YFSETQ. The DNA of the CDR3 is TGCGCCAGCAGCTTGGTGGGGACAGGGCGGGAGACCCAGTACTTC. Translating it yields CASSLVGTGRETQYF.

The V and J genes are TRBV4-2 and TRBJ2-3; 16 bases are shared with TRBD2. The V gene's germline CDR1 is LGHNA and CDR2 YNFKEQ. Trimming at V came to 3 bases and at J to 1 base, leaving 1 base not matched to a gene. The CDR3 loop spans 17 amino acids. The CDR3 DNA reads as TGTGCCAGCAGCCATGGGACTAGCGGGGGGGGCACAGATACGCAGTATTTT. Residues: CASSHGTSGGGTDTQYF.

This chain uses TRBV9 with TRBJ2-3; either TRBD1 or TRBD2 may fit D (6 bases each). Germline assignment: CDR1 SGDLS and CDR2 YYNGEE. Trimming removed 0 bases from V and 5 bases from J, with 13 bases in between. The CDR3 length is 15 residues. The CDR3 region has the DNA TGTGCCAGCAGCGTAGGTGTCGGAGGGGGAGATACGCAGTATTTT. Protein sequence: CASSVGVGGGDTQYF. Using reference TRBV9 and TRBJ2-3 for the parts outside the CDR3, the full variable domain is DSGVTQTPKHLITATGQRVTLRCSPRSGDLSVYWYQQSLDQGLQFLIQYYNGEERAKGNILERFSAQQFPDLHSELNLSSLELGDSALYFCASSVGVGGGDTQYFGPGTRLTVL.

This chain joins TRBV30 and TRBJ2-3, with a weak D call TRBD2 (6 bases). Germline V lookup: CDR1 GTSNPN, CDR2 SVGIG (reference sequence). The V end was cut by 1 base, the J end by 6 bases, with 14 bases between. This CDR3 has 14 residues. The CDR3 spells CAWSGARGTDTQYF. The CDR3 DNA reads TGTGCCTGGAGTGGGGCGCGGGGTACGGATACGCAGTATTTT.